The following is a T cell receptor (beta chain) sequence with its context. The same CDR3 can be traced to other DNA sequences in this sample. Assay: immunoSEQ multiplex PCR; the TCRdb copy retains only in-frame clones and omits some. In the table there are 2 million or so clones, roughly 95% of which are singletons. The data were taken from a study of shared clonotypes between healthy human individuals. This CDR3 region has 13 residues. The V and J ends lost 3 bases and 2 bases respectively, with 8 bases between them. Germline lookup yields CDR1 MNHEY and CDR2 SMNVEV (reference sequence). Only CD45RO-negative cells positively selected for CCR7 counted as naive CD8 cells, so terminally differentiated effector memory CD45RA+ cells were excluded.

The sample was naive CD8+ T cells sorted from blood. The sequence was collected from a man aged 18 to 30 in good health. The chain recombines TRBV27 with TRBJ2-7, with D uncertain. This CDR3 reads CASSFGDTYEQYF. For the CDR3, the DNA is TGTGCCAGCAGTTTCGGAGATACCTACGAGCAGTACTTC.